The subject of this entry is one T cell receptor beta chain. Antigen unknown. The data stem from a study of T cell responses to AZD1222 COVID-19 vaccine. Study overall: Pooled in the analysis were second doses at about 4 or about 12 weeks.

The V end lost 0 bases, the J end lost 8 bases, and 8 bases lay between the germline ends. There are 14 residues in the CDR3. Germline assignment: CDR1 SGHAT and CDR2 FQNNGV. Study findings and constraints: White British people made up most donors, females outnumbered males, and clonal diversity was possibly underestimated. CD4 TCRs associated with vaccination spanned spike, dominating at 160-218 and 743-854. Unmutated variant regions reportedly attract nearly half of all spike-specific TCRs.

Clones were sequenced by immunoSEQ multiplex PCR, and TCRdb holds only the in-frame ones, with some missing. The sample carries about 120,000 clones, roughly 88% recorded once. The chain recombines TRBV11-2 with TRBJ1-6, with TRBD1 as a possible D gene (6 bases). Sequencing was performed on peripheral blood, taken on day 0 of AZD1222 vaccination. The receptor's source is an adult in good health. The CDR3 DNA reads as TGTGCCAGCAGCTTAGATCAGGGGCATTCACCCCTCCACTTT. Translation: CASSLDQGHSPLHF.